These T cell receptor beta chains were read from a single sample in a study of shared clonotypes between healthy human individuals. Repertoires were generated with immunoSEQ multiplex PCR, while TCRdb's copy carries only in-frame clones and drops some. The table includes some 2,000,000 clones, roughly 94% detected once. The specimen was naive CD8+ T cells sorted from blood. The receptors originated from a man in his late teens or twenties in good health. Both conserved end residues are part of each CDR3. D genes are given only for firm matches. Clone size appears in some rows only: once, few, many, or a class for an expanded clone.

j_call: TRBJ1-2
d_call: -
clone_size: -
v_call: TRBV7-9
cdr3_nt: TGTGCCAGCAGCTTAGCGGGGGACTCCTATGGCTACACCTTC
cdr3_aa: CASSLAGDSYGYTF

j_call: TRBJ1-1
d_call: -
clone_size: -
v_call: TRBV5-6
cdr3_nt: TGTGCCAGCAGCTTGGAGTCTGGGGGTTCGGTGGCTGAAGCTTTCTTT
cdr3_aa: CASSLESGGSVAEAFF

j_call: TRBJ2-3
d_call: -
clone_size: -
v_call: TRBV2
cdr3_nt: TGTGCCAGCAGTAGATTGGTTGTGGGGCCAGGCGTGACAGATACGCAGTATTTT
cdr3_aa: CASSRLVVGPGVTDTQYF

j_call: TRBJ1-1
d_call: -
clone_size: -
v_call: TRBV6-5
cdr3_nt: TGTGCCAGCAGTTATGGAGGGAGCGCTGAAGCTTTCTTT
cdr3_aa: CASSYGGSAEAFF

j_call: TRBJ2-1
d_call: -
clone_size: -
v_call: TRBV7-3
cdr3_nt: TGTGCCAGCAGCGACGGGGATGAGCAGTTCTTC
cdr3_aa: CASSDGDEQFF

j_call: TRBJ1-2
d_call: -
clone_size: -
v_call: TRBV4-1
cdr3_nt: TGCGCCAGCAGCCAAGATCCGGGGGCGTATGGCTACACCTTC
cdr3_aa: CASSQDPGAYGYTF

j_call: TRBJ1-2
d_call: -
clone_size: -
v_call: TRBV6-5
cdr3_nt: TGTGCCAGCAGTAGCCGGGTGGACTATGGCTACACCTTC
cdr3_aa: CASSSRVDYGYTF

j_call: TRBJ1-2
d_call: -
clone_size: -
v_call: TRBV2
cdr3_nt: TGTGCCAGCATATGGGGGGCGGATGGCTACACCTTC
cdr3_aa: CASIWGADGYTF

j_call: TRBJ1-2
d_call: -
clone_size: -
v_call: TRBV5-6
cdr3_nt: TGTGCCAGCAGCTTAAACGAGTGGGACGACCCTAACTATGGCTACACCTTC
cdr3_aa: CASSLNEWDDPNYGYTF

j_call: TRBJ2-7
d_call: TRBD2
clone_size: -
v_call: TRBV11-2
cdr3_nt: TGTGCCAGCAGCTTGCGGGAGGGCCATTACGAGCAGTACTTC
cdr3_aa: CASSLREGHYEQYF

j_call: TRBJ1-3
d_call: -
clone_size: -
v_call: TRBV7-9
cdr3_nt: TGTGCCACAGATGACGGAGGCTCTGGAAACACCATATATTTT
cdr3_aa: CATDDGGSGNTIYF

j_call: TRBJ1-4
d_call: TRBD1
clone_size: -
v_call: TRBV6-5
cdr3_nt: TGTGCCAGCAGTTACGGACAGGGGAATGAAAAACTGTTTTTT
cdr3_aa: CASSYGQGNEKLFF

j_call: TRBJ2-7
d_call: -
clone_size: -
v_call: TRBV11-2
cdr3_nt: TGTGCCAGCAGCGTCGGGACCACCTACGAGCAGTACTTC
cdr3_aa: CASSVGTTYEQYF

j_call: TRBJ2-7
d_call: -
clone_size: -
v_call: TRBV5-6
cdr3_nt: TGTGCCAGCAGCCGGGACGGATCGTACGAGCAGTACTTC
cdr3_aa: CASSRDGSYEQYF

j_call: TRBJ2-7
d_call: -
clone_size: -
v_call: TRBV4-1
cdr3_nt: TGCGCCAGCAGCCACGAGGCCATAATTTCGCTCGAGCAGTACTTC
cdr3_aa: CASSHEAIISLEQYF

j_call: TRBJ2-3
d_call: TRBD2
clone_size: once
v_call: TRBV9
cdr3_nt: TGTGCCAGCAGCCCTCCCCTAGCGGGAAAGAAAGATACGCAGTATTTT
cdr3_aa: CASSPPLAGKKDTQYF

j_call: TRBJ2-7
d_call: -
clone_size: -
v_call: TRBV11-2
cdr3_nt: TGTGCCAGCAGTCTTCAGGGGAGCGAGCAGTACTTC
cdr3_aa: CASSLQGSEQYF

j_call: TRBJ2-7
d_call: -
clone_size: -
v_call: TRBV13
cdr3_nt: TGTGCCAGCAGCCAGGGCCGCGACTACAACTACGAGCAGTACTTC
cdr3_aa: CASSQGRDYNYEQYF

j_call: TRBJ1-2
d_call: -
clone_size: -
v_call: TRBV5-6
cdr3_nt: TGTGCCAGCAGCTTGGGGCCCCCATGGCGCAATGGCTACACCTTC
cdr3_aa: CASSLGPPWRNGYTF

j_call: TRBJ2-5
d_call: -
clone_size: -
v_call: TRBV4-1
cdr3_nt: TGCGCCAGCAGCCAAAGGGTGAGGGGAGAGACCCAGTACTTC
cdr3_aa: CASSQRVRGETQYF

j_call: TRBJ2-3
d_call: TRBD2
clone_size: -
v_call: TRBV29-1
cdr3_nt: TGCAGCGTACTTACGCGGGGGGCAAGCACAGATACGCAGTATTTT
cdr3_aa: CSVLTRGASTDTQYF

j_call: TRBJ2-3
d_call: -
clone_size: -
v_call: TRBV6-5
cdr3_nt: TGTGCCAGCAGTTACTCGGGACTCACAGATACGCAGTATTTT
cdr3_aa: CASSYSGLTDTQYF

j_call: TRBJ2-7
d_call: TRBD2
clone_size: -
v_call: TRBV6-5
cdr3_nt: TGTGCCAGCAGTTACGGGCTAGCGGGACCGAGCGAGCAGTACTTC
cdr3_aa: CASSYGLAGPSEQYF

j_call: TRBJ1-3
d_call: -
clone_size: -
v_call: TRBV9
cdr3_nt: TGTGCCAGCAGCGCCCCGGGGGTGGCTGGAAACACCATATATTTT
cdr3_aa: CASSAPGVAGNTIYF

j_call: TRBJ2-5
d_call: -
clone_size: -
v_call: TRBV4-1
cdr3_nt: TGCGCCAGCAGCCAAGCAAACAGCCAAGAGACCCAGTACTTC
cdr3_aa: CASSQANSQETQYF

j_call: TRBJ1-4
d_call: -
clone_size: -
v_call: TRBV5-6
cdr3_nt: TGTGCCAGCAGCTCGCCACAGGAAAATGAAAAACTGTTTTTT
cdr3_aa: CASSSPQENEKLFF

j_call: TRBJ2-7
d_call: -
clone_size: -
v_call: TRBV14
cdr3_nt: TGTGCCAGCAGCCCCTTAACATGGAGTCGGGACGAGCAGTACTTC
cdr3_aa: CASSPLTWSRDEQYF

j_call: TRBJ1-5
d_call: TRBD1
clone_size: -
v_call: TRBV25-1
cdr3_nt: TGTGCCAGCAGCCTCCCCGGGACAGGGTACAATCAGCCCCAGCATTTT
cdr3_aa: CASSLPGTGYNQPQHF

j_call: TRBJ1-2
d_call: -
clone_size: -
v_call: TRBV6-1
cdr3_nt: TGTGCCAGCAGTGAAGGACAGGAATATGGCTACACCTTC
cdr3_aa: CASSEGQEYGYTF

j_call: TRBJ1-5
d_call: TRBD1
clone_size: -
v_call: TRBV6-1
cdr3_nt: TGTGCCAGCAGTGTCCAGGACAGGGACGGTCAGCCCCAGCATTTT
cdr3_aa: CASSVQDRDGQPQHF

j_call: TRBJ2-7
d_call: -
clone_size: -
v_call: TRBV7-8
cdr3_nt: TGTGCCAGCAGCTTGGACAGATTTAATAGCTACGAGCAGTACTTC
cdr3_aa: CASSLDRFNSYEQYF

j_call: TRBJ2-3
d_call: -
clone_size: -
v_call: TRBV21-1
cdr3_nt: TGTGCCAGCAGCATGATAGCGGGAGGAAGGCCAGATACGCAGTATTTT
cdr3_aa: CASSMIAGGRPDTQYF

j_call: TRBJ1-6
d_call: -
clone_size: -
v_call: TRBV27
cdr3_nt: TGTGCCAGCAGTTTACAGGCAGGCGGGAATTCACCCCTCCACTTT
cdr3_aa: CASSLQAGGNSPLHF

j_call: TRBJ2-7
d_call: TRBD1
clone_size: -
v_call: TRBV11-2
cdr3_nt: TGTGCCAGCAGCTTAGATCTCGACAGGGGCAACGAGCAGTACTTC
cdr3_aa: CASSLDLDRGNEQYF

j_call: TRBJ2-3
d_call: -
clone_size: -
v_call: TRBV19
cdr3_nt: TGTGCCAGTAGCCTGATCGACCCAGATACGCAGTATTTT
cdr3_aa: CASSLIDPDTQYF

j_call: TRBJ2-7
d_call: -
clone_size: -
v_call: TRBV11-3
cdr3_nt: TGTGCCAGCAGCTTGACCGAAACAGCCTACGAGCAGTACTTC
cdr3_aa: CASSLTETAYEQYF

j_call: TRBJ1-2
d_call: TRBD1
clone_size: -
v_call: TRBV7-9
cdr3_nt: TGTGCCAGCAGCTTAGCTTCATGGGACAGGGTTAACTATGGCTACACCTTC
cdr3_aa: CASSLASWDRVNYGYTF

j_call: TRBJ2-1
d_call: TRBD2
clone_size: -
v_call: TRBV4-3
cdr3_nt: TGCGCCAGCAGCCACTCCGGGACTAGCGCTTCCAATGAGCAGTTCTTC
cdr3_aa: CASSHSGTSASNEQFF

j_call: TRBJ2-2
d_call: -
clone_size: -
v_call: TRBV19
cdr3_nt: TGTGCCACCCTCGGGTTCACCGGGGAGCTGTTTTTT
cdr3_aa: CATLGFTGELFF

j_call: TRBJ2-5
d_call: TRBD2
clone_size: -
v_call: TRBV5-1
cdr3_nt: TGCGCCAGCAGCTTGAACAGCGGGGGGCCATCAGAGACCCAGTACTTC
cdr3_aa: CASSLNSGGPSETQYF

j_call: TRBJ1-2
d_call: -
clone_size: -
v_call: TRBV6-5
cdr3_nt: TGTGCCAGCAGCCAAGACAGGAATGGCTACACCTTC
cdr3_aa: CASSQDRNGYTF

j_call: TRBJ2-7
d_call: -
clone_size: -
v_call: TRBV6-5
cdr3_nt: TGTGCCAGCAGTTACTCGTTGGGGATAGCGAGCGAGCAGTACTTC
cdr3_aa: CASSYSLGIASEQYF

j_call: TRBJ2-7
d_call: TRBD2
clone_size: -
v_call: TRBV9
cdr3_nt: TGTGCCAGCAGCTTGGATAGCGGGGGATCACTCTACGAGCAGTACTTC
cdr3_aa: CASSLDSGGSLYEQYF

j_call: TRBJ2-7
d_call: TRBD2
clone_size: once
v_call: TRBV29-1
cdr3_nt: TGCAGCGTTGACAGTGGGAGGGCGGGGTACGAGCAGTACTTC
cdr3_aa: CSVDSGRAGYEQYF

j_call: TRBJ2-5
d_call: TRBD1
clone_size: -
v_call: TRBV9
cdr3_nt: TGTGCCAGCAGCCACTCCCTAACAGGGGCACAAGAGACCCAGTACTTC
cdr3_aa: CASSHSLTGAQETQYF

j_call: TRBJ2-7
d_call: -
clone_size: -
v_call: TRBV27
cdr3_nt: TGTGCCAGCAGCGAGACGGATCCTGGCTCCTACGAGCAGTACTTC
cdr3_aa: CASSETDPGSYEQYF